The rows below give T cell receptor beta chains drawn from one sample of a study of Graves' ophthalmopathy and Graves' hyperthyroidism. TCRdb recomputed calls from the multiplex PCR reads with MiXCR, one row per CDR3 protein. The sample shows over 200,000 distinct CDR3 sequences, less than 30% of them seen only once. The specimen sequenced was peripheral blood. These receptors originate from a man aged 45-65 years with Graves' ophthalmopathy. The CDR3 runs from the conserved cysteine through the conserved F or W. Fields, in order: V gene, D gene, clone size, J gene, CDR3 DNA, CDR3 protein. D genes are given only for firm matches. Rows give clone size only sometimes, using once, few, many, or a class for an expanded clone.

TRBV29-1	NA	many	TRBJ1-1	TGCAGCGCCGATGGGGGGGGCGCTGAAGCTTTCTTT	CSADGGGAEAFF
TRBV7-8	NA	many	TRBJ1-1	TGTGCCAGCTCCGAAAGTGGTACTGAAGCTTTCTTT	CASSESGTEAFF
TRBV29-1	NA	many	TRBJ1-2	TGCAGCGTTGACCCGATGTCAGGGGCTGGCTACACCTTC	CSVDPMSGAGYTF
TRBV27	NA	many	TRBJ1-2	TGTGCCAGCAGCCCCAAAGGGGCGAATTATGGCTACACCTTC	CASSPKGANYGYTF
TRBV28	NA	many	TRBJ1-5	TGTGCCAGCAGTTTTGGGAATCAGCCCCAGCATTTT	CASSFGNQPQHF
TRBV11-2	NA	many	TRBJ2-5	TGTGCCAGCAGCTTAAGGGGGGGGACAGAAGAGACCCAGTACTTC	CASSLRGGTEETQYF
TRBV12-3/TRBV12-4	TRBD2	many	TRBJ2-7	TGTGCCAGCAGTTTACGCGGGAGCGGTTACGAGCAGTACTTC	CASSLRGSGYEQYF
TRBV27	NA	NA	TRBJ2-6	TGTGCCAGCAGTCCATGGACGGAAGCCCCCCCTGGGGCCAACGTCCTGACTTTC	CASSPWTEAPPGANVLTF
TRBV30	NA	NA	TRBJ1-1	TGTGCCTATTCAGGGGTCGCTGAAGCTTTCTTT	CAYSGVAEAFF
TRBV7-9	NA	many	TRBJ2-5	TGTGCCAGCAGCCCCGACACAGAAGAGACCCAGTACTTC	CASSPDTEETQYF
TRBV20-1	NA	NA	TRBJ2-7	TGCAGTGCCCTAGCCGGAGTAGAGCAGTACTTC	CSALAGVEQYF
TRBV12-3/TRBV12-4	NA	once	TRBJ2-2	TGTGCCAGCAGTTTATACAGGTTCATCGGGGAGCTGTTTTTT	CASSLYRFIGELFF
TRBV28	NA	many	TRBJ1-6	TGTGCCAGCAGTTCTCCATCTGCGGACAAAGATTCACCCCTCCACTTT	CASSSPSADKDSPLHF
TRBV28	NA	NA	TRBJ1-2	TGTGCCAGCAGTATCATACCGTGGTCCGCGGGACATTCTAACTATGGCTACACCTTC	CASSIIPWSAGHSNYGYTF
TRBV20-1	NA	many	TRBJ2-7	TGCAGTGCAAAAAGACAGTCCCACGAGCAGTACTTC	CSAKRQSHEQYF
TRBV7-2	NA	many	TRBJ2-7	TGTGCCAGCAGCTTGACAGGACAAGCCTACGAGCAGTACTTC	CASSLTGQAYEQYF
TRBV12-3/TRBV12-4	TRBD1	many	TRBJ1-5	TGTGCCACCAAAAGACCGGGACAGAATCAGCCCCAGCATTTT	CATKRPGQNQPQHF
TRBV24-1	NA	many	TRBJ2-7	TGTGCCACCAGTGATGGGGGGTCTGACTCCTACGAGCAGTACTTC	CATSDGGSDSYEQYF
TRBV28	TRBD1	NA	TRBJ2-7	TGTGCCAGCACCAAACCGCGACAGGGGGTAGCCTACGAGCAGTACTTC	CASTKPRQGVAYEQYF
TRBV19	TRBD1	many	TRBJ2-7	TGTGCCAGTAGTGAAAGGGACAGGAGCTCCTACGAGCAGTACTTC	CASSERDRSSYEQYF
TRBV6-1	TRBD2	NA	TRBJ2-7	TGTGCCAGCAGGGGGACTAGCGGAAACTACGAGCAGTACTTC	CASRGTSGNYEQYF